Shown below are 5 T cell receptor beta chains from a single sample sequenced in a study of shared clonotypes between healthy human individuals. Assay used: immunoSEQ multiplex PCR; TCRdb lists only in-frame clones, some missing. This table holds 600,000 to 750,000 clones, around 90% found once. Sequencing was done on a sample of memory CD8+ T cells from PBMCs. Subset given: CD45RO+ cells pooled with CCR7-negative TemRA cells. These receptors all stem from a man younger than 30 in good health. Some clones in this sample may be carry-over from other donors' samples.

This clone has only a few counts. V usage is TRBV7-9 and J usage is TRBJ2-1; D gene uncertain. Looked up from germline, CDR1 is SEHNR and CDR2 is FQNEAQ (reference sequence). The CDR3 covers 12 residues. Deletions cut 0 bases from V and 10 bases from J, with 7 bases between. The CDR3 bases are TGTGCCAGCAGCTTAGCCTACCGAGAGCAGTTCTTC. Amino acids: CASSLAYREQFF.

The rearrangement links TRBV11-2 to TRBJ1-2; a possible D gene is TRBD1 (5 bases). Trimming removed 0 bases at V and 5 bases at J, with 13 bases between. Per germline, CDR1 SGHAT and CDR2 FQNNGV. There are 15 residues in the CDR3. CDR3 sequence reads: CASSLDLGTGYGYTF. CDR3 bases: TGTGCCAGCAGCTTAGATTTGGGAACAGGTTATGGCTACACCTTC.

This clone was detected once. V usage is TRBV6-1 and J usage is TRBJ1-1; D perhaps matches TRBD1 (5 bases). Germline values: CDR1 MNHNS, CDR2 SASEGT. Trimming stripped 6 bases from V and 6 bases from J, with 17 bases between. The CDR3 loop spans 14 amino acids. CDR3 bases: TGTGCCAGCAGAGGGGCCAGGGTTCTCTCTGAAGCTTTCTTT. Translating gives CASRGARVLSEAFF.

The chain couples TRBV6-4 to TRBJ2-3; D may correspond to TRBD1 or TRBD2 (5 bases each). V lost 2 bases, J lost 2 bases, and 8 bases lay in between. The CDR3 sequence is 14 residues long. Germline V gene sequence: CDR1 MRHNA, CDR2 SNTAGT. CDR3 nucleotide sequence: TGTGCCAGCAGTGACAGGGGACCCACAGATACGCAGTATTTT. Its protein product is CASSDRGPTDTQYF.

The chain couples TRBV9 to TRBJ2-7; TRBD2 agrees at 9 bases. The CDR3 has 16 residues. CDR1 is SGDLS, CDR2 YYNGEE, per germline. With V trimmed by 0 bases and J by 2 bases, 6 bases remained unmatched. CDR3 coding DNA: TGTGCCAGCAGCGTAGGTAGACTAGCGGATACCTACGAGCAGTACTTC. Protein: CASSVGRLADTYEQYF.